This T cell receptor (beta chain) emerged from a study of blood T cells in healthy people across ages. By sample fraction, this clonotype is medium-sized. Its antigen is currently unknown. V was shortened by 4 bases and J by 11 bases, with 17 bases between the two germline ends. Looked up from germline, CDR1 is LGHNA and CDR2 is YSLEER. This CDR3 spans 13 amino acids. Donors were healthy Caucasian individuals from Russia aged roughly 6 to 95. A J-beta primer mix and a sample-barcoded 5' primer were used in a second PCR of about 7 to 12 cycles. The template-switch adaptor was a 5' adaptor with 12 random nucleotides. It tagged each cDNA molecule. From the 5' RACE reads, TCRdb called clonotypes with MiXCR, one entry per CDR3 protein. The data contain about 810,000 distinct CDR3 sequences, around 36% of them singletons. The study's findings and limits: Both naive CD4+ cell counts and diversity were greater in long-lived donors than in aged donors. Among T cells, TCR beta diversity per million cells dropped roughly linearly as age rose.

This chain links TRBV4-3 with TRBJ2-5; D tentatively fits TRBD1 or TRBD2 (5 bases each). Source material: blood. This receptor was identified in a man aged 18 to 30 in good health. DNA of the CDR3: TGCGCCAGCAGCCCCCGAACGGGACGTGAGCAGTACTTC. It codes for CASSPRTGREQYF.